The present TCR beta chain was sequenced within a study of blood T cell repertoires in COVID-19. In the source study's methods: Reference gene primer amplification gave estimated nucleated cell counts. TCRdb keeps only in-frame clones here, not all; method: immunoSEQ multiplex PCR. D and trimming were read from the DNA, whereas the V and J calls and clone size are those reported in that table. The sample holds more than 70,000 clones, around 87% seen once. CDR1 is LGHNA and CDR2 is YSLEER in the germline V gene. V dropped 1 base and J dropped 5 bases, with 9 bases sitting between them. The CDR3 totals 14 residues.

This clonotype was obtained from a woman between 45 and 65 years old with active or convalescent COVID-19. This rearrangement joins TRBV4-3 to TRBJ1-5; TRBD1 is a possible D gene (5 bases). What was sequenced was peripheral blood. Here the CDR3 DNA reads TGCGCCAGCAGCCAAGTGGGGGGTCATCAGCCCCAGCATTTT. Its protein product is CASSQVGGHQPQHF.